The 6 T cell receptor beta chains below were found in one sample sequenced in a study of cytomegalovirus exposure and HLA in healthy donors. In the PCR, 60 Vbeta and 13 Jbeta primers were used. Sequenced by immunoSEQ multiplex PCR; TCRdb stores in-frame clones only, minus some. The sample has around 180,000 clones, approximately 82% seen once. The sequenced sample consisted of PBMCs. The receptors shown here come from a young woman in good health and CMV-seropositive.

This rearrangement joins TRBV2 to TRBJ1-6; D is unclear. The V gene lost 4 bases and the J gene lost 8 bases, with 12 bases spanning the gap. This CDR3 has 14 amino acids. Germline assignment: CDR1 SNHLY and CDR2 FYNNEI. The CDR3 spells CASSGGEKHSPLHF. The CDR3 nucleotides read TGTGCCAGCAGTGGCGGGGAAAAACATTCACCCCTCCACTTT.

This clone has a handful of counts. Other DNA sequences in the same sample also yield this CDR3. V and J are TRBV6-5 and TRBJ1-1; no definite D call. Deletions cut 2 bases from V and 3 bases from J, with 7 bases between. The CDR3 is made up of 13 amino acids. Germline V CDR1 and CDR2: MNHEY, SVGAGI. CDR3 protein: CASSYPPYTEAFF. As DNA, the CDR3 is TGTGCCAGCAGTTACCCTCCCTACACTGAAGCTTTCTTT.

The sample holds a few counts of this clone. The chain employs TRBV7-2 and TRBJ2-2; 8 bases fit TRBD1. After removal of 5 bases from V and 4 bases from J, the junction contained 9 bases not matched to a gene. CDR3 size: 16 residues. Looked up from germline, CDR1 is SGHTA and CDR2 is FQGNSA. CDR3 sequence (DNA): TGTGCCAGCAGCCCTCGTCAGGGGGCGAGCACCGGGGAGCTGTTTTTT. This sequence encodes CASSPRQGASTGELFF.

The chain has TRBV19 and TRBJ1-5; 10 bases are shared with TRBD1. V dropped 6 bases and J dropped 2; count of bases not matched to a gene: 10. Germline CDR1 reads LNHDA; CDR2 reads SQIVND (reference sequence). This CDR3 region has 17 residues. This CDR3 is CASSPGQGWEGNQPQHF. The CDR3 bases are TGTGCCAGTAGCCCGGGACAGGGGTGGGAAGGCAATCAGCCCCAGCATTTT. Full variable domain (outside the CDR3, taken from reference TRBV19 and TRBJ1-5): DGGITQSPKYLFRKEGQNVTLSCEQNLNHDAMYWYRQDPGQGLRLIYYSQIVNDFQKGDIAEGYSVSREKKESFPLTVTSAQKNPTAFYLCASSPGQGWEGNQPQHFGDGTRLSIL.

The rearrangement links TRBV7-9 to TRBJ1-2; D is perhaps TRBD1 (5 bases). The CDR3 has 13 amino acids. Trimming took off 4 bases at V and 3 bases at J, with 9 bases between the two ends. CDR1 SEHNR and CDR2 FQNEAQ come from the germline V gene (reference sequence). This CDR3 reads CASSSRQYYGYTF. As DNA, the CDR3 is TGTGCCAGCAGCTCCAGACAGTACTATGGCTACACCTTC. The full variable domain, completed using reference TRBV7-9 and TRBJ1-2, is DTGVSQNPRHKITKRGQNVTFRCDPISEHNRLYWYRQTLGQGPEFLTYFQNEAQLEKSRLLSDRFSAERPKGSFSTLEIQRTEQGDSAMYLCASSSRQYYGYTFGSGTRLTVV.

The chain links TRBV4-1 to TRBJ2-1; D unresolved. Trimming pared 5 bases from V and 3 bases from J, leaving 14 bases between. CDR3 length: 15 amino acids. Germline V lookup: CDR1 MGHRA, CDR2 YSYEKL. CDR3 sequence (DNA): TGCGCCAGCAGCATCGCGGCATGGAGCTACAATGAGCAGTTCTTC. As protein: CASSIAAWSYNEQFF.